Listed below are T cell receptor beta chains from one sample, sequenced in a study of CD4 T cells in relation to SARS-CoV-2 and coronaviruses. These TCRs are of unknown antigen specificity. Some clones are missing from TCRdb's copy, which holds only in-frame ones; the method was immunoSEQ multiplex PCR. The sample has roughly 17,000 clones, 65% to 85% seen once. Sequenced sample: CD4+ T cells from PBMCs, cultured in vitro. All receptors come from a human donor in good health. Both conserved end residues are part of each CDR3. D genes are given only for firm matches. Only some rows state a clone size, as once, few, many or a class for expanded clones.

size	D	V	J	CDR3	DNA
.	TRBD1	TRBV9	TRBJ1-2	CASSVETGGGGYTF	TGTGCCAGCAGCGTCGAGACAGGGGGTGGTGGCTACACCTTC
.	.	TRBV3-1/TRBV3-2	TRBJ1-1	CASSQAIPTGAFF	TGTGCCAGCAGCCAAGCTATCCCAACTGGGGCTTTCTTT
.	TRBD2	TRBV5-1	TRBJ2-2	CASSLEVKVAGITGELFF	TGCGCCAGCAGCTTGGAAGTGAAGGTAGCGGGAATAACCGGGGAGCTGTTTTTT
.	.	TRBV28	TRBJ1-1	CASSSPGGTEAFF	TGTGCCAGCAGTTCTCCCGGGGGCACTGAAGCTTTCTTT
.	.	TRBV23-1	TRBJ1-5	CASSQSAGRTAQHF	TGCGCCAGCAGTCAATCTGCAGGGCGCACAGCCCAGCATTTT
.	.	TRBV11-2	TRBJ1-2	CASSRDTNYGYTF	TGTGCCAGCAGCCGGGACACCAACTATGGCTACACCTTC
.	TRBD1	TRBV12-3/TRBV12-4	TRBJ1-2	CASSPDRNYGYTF	TGTGCCAGCAGTCCGGACAGGAACTATGGCTACACCTTC
.	TRBD2	TRBV5-1	TRBJ2-3	CASRLGLAEYTDTQYF	TGCGCCAGCAGGTTGGGACTAGCGGAATACACAGATACGCAGTATTTT
large	.	TRBV6-6	TRBJ2-7	CASSYLRGSGEQYF	TGTGCCAGCAGTTACCTCCGAGGTTCTGGAGAGCAGTACTTC
.	TRBD1	TRBV24-1	TRBJ2-7	CATSGGGQGVGEQYF	TGTGCCACCAGTGGTGGGGGACAGGGTGTAGGCGAGCAGTACTTC
once	.	TRBV29-1	TRBJ2-7	CSVIRRARANYEQYF	TGCAGCGTCATCCGCCGCGCCCGAGCGAACTACGAGCAGTACTTC
.	.	TRBV29-1	TRBJ2-5	CSVGLGEETQYF	TGCAGCGTTGGGTTGGGGGAAGAGACCCAGTACTTC
.	.	TRBV7-2	TRBJ2-2	CASSTRLGTGELFF	TGTGCCAGCAGCACCCGCCTGGGAACCGGGGAGCTGTTTTTT
few	.	TRBV2	TRBJ2-1	CASSVLGFSSYNEQFF	TGTGCCAGCAGTGTACTAGGCTTCAGCTCCTACAATGAGCAGTTCTTC
.	TRBD1	TRBV5-8	TRBJ1-5	CASSQGQGAIQPQHF	TGTGCCAGCAGCCAGGGACAGGGGGCGATTCAGCCCCAGCATTTT
.	.	TRBV28	TRBJ1-3	CASSSGGGNSGNTIYF	TGTGCCAGCAGTTCTGGGGGGGGGAACTCTGGAAACACCATATATTTT
.	.	TRBV12-1	TRBJ2-7	CASSLSGQGSHEQYF	TGTGCCAGCAGCTTATCGGGACAGGGGAGCCACGAGCAGTACTTC
.	.	TRBV10-3	TRBJ2-7	CAISVHPGEQYF	TGTGCCATCAGTGTTCACCCGGGGGAGCAGTACTTC
once	TRBD1	TRBV5-6	TRBJ2-1	CASSLLTGGYNEQFF	TGTGCCAGCAGCTTGTTGACAGGGGGCTACAATGAGCAGTTCTTC
.	.	TRBV7-8	TRBJ1-2	CASSWAESALYGYTF	TGTGCCAGCAGCTGGGCGGAGTCAGCCCTCTATGGCTACACCTTC
.	TRBD2	TRBV6-5	TRBJ2-3	CASSSRDYRTDTQYF	TGTGCCAGCAGTTCTCGGGACTATCGCACAGATACGCAGTATTTT
.	.	TRBV29-1	TRBJ1-2	CSVPVRGSNYGYTF	TGCAGCGTGCCGGTAAGGGGGAGTAACTATGGCTACACCTTC
.	.	TRBV5-1	TRBJ1-4	CASSLQGGVEKLFF	TGCGCCAGCAGCCTCCAGGGAGGTGTTGAAAAACTGTTTTTT
.	.	TRBV5-4	TRBJ1-1	CASSLVEGGTEAFF	TGTGCCAGCAGCTTGGTGGAAGGGGGCACTGAAGCTTTCTTT
few	.	TRBV30	TRBJ1-1	CAWSPPGYSMNTEAFF	TGTGCCTGGAGTCCCCCTGGGTACAGTATGAACACTGAAGCTTTCTTT
.	TRBD2	TRBV2	TRBJ2-1	CASSRGGGWEFF	TGTGCCAGCAGTCGAGGCGGGGGTTGGGAGTTCTTC
.	TRBD1	TRBV5-1	TRBJ1-4	CASSLQTGDSEKLFF	TGCGCCAGCAGCTTACAGACAGGGGACAGTGAAAAACTGTTTTTT
few	TRBD2	TRBV7-4	TRBJ2-7	CASSLKGDYSYEQYF	TGTGCCAGCAGCTTAAAAGGGGACTATTCCTACGAGCAGTACTTC
.	.	TRBV28	TRBJ2-7	CASSFLASYEQYF	TGTGCCAGCAGTTTTCTAGCGTCTTACGAGCAGTACTTC
.	.	TRBV7-9	TRBJ1-1	CASSHDGTEAFF	TGTGCCAGCAGCCACGACGGCACTGAAGCTTTCTTT
.	.	TRBV6-4	TRBJ1-2	CASSVTGGAGYTF	TGTGCCAGCAGTGTCACAGGAGGAGCCGGCTACACCTTC
.	TRBD1	TRBV5-1	TRBJ2-7	CASSLIGTGGYEQYF	TGCGCCAGCAGCTTGATCGGGACAGGGGGTTACGAGCAGTACTTC
.	.	TRBV10-3	TRBJ2-7	CAISESKGGIYEQYF	TGTGCCATCAGTGAGTCGAAGGGGGGTATCTACGAGCAGTACTTC
once	TRBD1	TRBV6-5	TRBJ2-7	CASDTSQGAFGEQYF	TGTGCCAGCGATACTTCACAGGGGGCCTTTGGCGAGCAGTACTTC
.	.	TRBV7-9	TRBJ1-4	CASSFYSPNEKLFF	TGTGCCAGCAGCTTCTACAGTCCTAATGAAAAACTGTTTTTT
.	.	TRBV10-1	TRBJ1-5	CASSEFGSWQGNQPQHF	TGCGCCAGCAGTGAGTTTGGGTCCTGGCAGGGAAATCAGCCCCAGCATTTT
.	.	TRBV2	TRBJ1-1	CASSEAGAGNTEAFF	TGTGCCAGCAGTGAAGCGGGGGCAGGGAACACTGAAGCTTTCTTT
.	TRBD1	TRBV28	TRBJ1-2	CASRRTGQGYGYTF	TGTGCCAGCAGAAGAACGGGACAGGGGTATGGCTACACCTTC
.	TRBD1	TRBV14	TRBJ1-4	CASRRDSINEKLFF	TGTGCCAGCAGGCGGGACAGCATTAATGAAAAACTGTTTTTT
.	.	TRBV20-1	TRBJ2-4	CSAREINIQYF	TGCAGTGCTAGAGAAATAAACATTCAGTACTTC